The present TCR beta chain was sequenced within a study of beta chain features in type 1 diabetes. cDNA synthesis used the whole RNA isolate, giving expressed TCRB sequences. Clones were read by immunoSEQ multiplex PCR, and TCRdb kept only the in-frame ones, dropping some. The sample yields about 930,000 clones, 17% seen once. Germline lookup yields CDR1 SGHAT and CDR2 FQNNGV. The CDR3 is made up of 14 amino acids. V was pared by 1 base and J by 5 bases, with 11 bases between. The table lists this clone with a few counts. Other DNA sequences in the sample encode the same CDR3. The sample comprised naive CD4+ T cells from blood. This sequence joins TRBV11-2 and TRBJ2-5; possibly TRBD1 for D (6 bases). The source is a woman aged 18-29 years in good health. The CDR3 protein is CASSLARGRETQYF. Written as DNA, the CDR3 is TGTGCCAGCAGCTTAGCCAGGGGCAGGGAGACCCAGTACTTC.